These T cell receptor beta chains were read from a single sample in a study of CXCR3-negative and CXCR3-positive naive CD8 T cells. TCRdb re-called the 5' RACE reads, yielding one record per CDR3 amino acid sequence without DNA. The table lists fewer than 90,000 distinct CDR3 sequences. The sample was naive CXCR3+ CD8+ T cells from blood. Receptor source: a human donor in good health. Some clones in this sample may be carry-over from other donors' samples. Both conserved end residues are part of each CDR3. Each record gives: V gene, J gene, CDR3 protein.

V: TRBV29-1
J: TRBJ2-7
CDR3: CSVVTSGSYEQYF

V: TRBV28
J: TRBJ2-3
CDR3: CASIQGTDTQYF

V: TRBV27
J: TRBJ1-6
CDR3: CASSVSVSSPLHF

V: TRBV14
J: TRBJ2-7
CDR3: CASSQDKSSYEQYF

V: TRBV29-1
J: TRBJ1-1
CDR3: CSVSGQGPMTNTEAFF

V: TRBV5-1
J: TRBJ1-1
CDR3: CASSLASEAFF

V: TRBV19
J: TRBJ2-5
CDR3: CASSSVRGNQETQYF

V: TRBV5-6
J: TRBJ2-1
CDR3: CASSPEEGRFYNEQFF

V: TRBV20-1
J: TRBJ1-1
CDR3: CSARDTDRAVPEAFF

V: TRBV28
J: TRBJ1-4
CDR3: CASSAAGAEKLFF